Each of the 22 T cell receptor beta chains below was sequenced from the same sample in a study of regulatory T cells in long-lasting Graves disease. Regarding time point: newly diagnosed GD, antithyroid drugs for less than 3 months. RNA isolated from PBMCs was used to make the TCR library. TCR beta libraries were built with iRepertoire HTBI primers and Arm-PCR of CDR3 regions. TCRdb processed the multiplex PCR reads anew with MiXCR; each CDR3 protein has one entry. This table holds hundreds of thousands of distinct CDR3 sequences, 15% to 20% found once. These same records also appear under a second study, on T cells in Graves' hyperthyroidism and ophthalmopathy.

Sequencing was performed on peripheral blood mononuclear cells (PBMCs), taken at new diagnosis, from a patient treated with antithyroid drugs. The receptors were sampled from a woman aged 25-40 years with Graves disease.

This chain links TRBV10-3 with TRBJ2-5; 8 bases match TRBD2. J lost 7 bases, V lost 5 bases, and 15 bases had no gene match. The germline V gene has CDR1 ENHRY and CDR2 SYGVKD. The CDR3 spans 16 residues. CDR3 protein: CAISPQVSGSKRTQYF. DNA for the CDR3: TGTGCCATCAGTCCCCAGGTGAGCGGGAGCAAGAGGACCCAGTACTTC.

The sample holds many counts of this clonotype. The chain recombines TRBV28 with TRBJ1-5; D possibly corresponds to TRBD1 (5 bases). Per germline, CDR1 MDHEN and CDR2 SYDVKM. The V and J ends lost 3 bases and 7 bases respectively, with 13 bases between them. The CDR3 is 14 residues long. This chain's CDR3 is CASSLYQGGQPQHF. As DNA, the CDR3 is TGTGCCAGCAGTTTGTATCAGGGCGGGCAGCCCCAGCATTTT.

The rearrangement links TRBV7-9 to TRBJ2-3, with D possibly matching TRBD2 (5 bases). The CDR3 sequence is 15 residues long. Germline loops: CDR1 SEHNR, CDR2 FQNEAQ (reference sequence). V was pared by 5 bases and J by 6 bases, with 18 bases between. The CDR3 here is CASSPRAITSDTQYF. CDR3 nucleotide sequence: TGTGCCAGCAGCCCGAGGGCCATCACGTCCGATACGCAGTATTTT. Using reference TRBV7-9 and TRBJ2-3 for the parts outside the CDR3, the full variable domain is DTGVSQNPRHKITKRGQNVTFRCDPISEHNRLYWYRQTLGQGPEFLTYFQNEAQLEKSRLLSDRFSAERPKGSFSTLEIQRTEQGDSAMYLCASSPRAITSDTQYFGPGTRLTVL.

This clonotype was counted between two and nine times. J is TRBJ2-5 and V is TRBV28; D is uncertain. The germline V gene encodes CDR1 MDHEN and CDR2 SYDVKM. V was trimmed by 3 bases and J by 7 bases, leaving 18 bases between them. This CDR3 contains 15 residues. The CDR3 here is CASSFSLNTAGTQYF. The CDR3 DNA follows: TGTGCCAGCAGTTTCAGCCTCAATACCGCTGGGACCCAGTACTTC.

This clonotype came up a few times. V and J are TRBV6-1 and TRBJ1-1, with 9 bases that match TRBD1. Trimming cost V 10 bases and J 5 bases; bases outside gene matches: 20. The length of the CDR3 is 17 residues. Germline lookup yields CDR1 MNHNS and CDR2 SASEGT. The CDR3: CATYRTLSATGGTEAFF. The CDR3 coding sequence is TGTGCCACCTACCGCACTCTATCCGCGACAGGGGGGACTGAAGCTTTCTTT.

The J gene is TRBJ1-6, the V gene TRBV7-8; D possibly corresponds to TRBD1 (5 bases). Germline lookup yields CDR1 SGHVS and CDR2 FQNEAQ. This CDR3 region has 16 residues. V lost 1 base to trimming and J lost 6 bases, with 13 bases between them. CDR3 loop: CASSLGGLTSNSPLHF. The CDR3 nucleotides read TGTGCCAGCAGCTTAGGGGGCCTAACCTCTAATTCACCCCTCCACTTT.

This clonotype was seen a few times. The J gene is TRBJ1-4, the V gene TRBV27; D remains unclear. The V gene lost 6 bases and the J gene lost 0 bases, with 11 bases spanning the gap. The V gene's germline CDR1 is MNHEY and CDR2 SMNVEV (reference sequence). CDR3 length: 15 residues. The CDR3 here is CASRAEGATNEKLFF. Written as DNA, the CDR3 is TGTGCCAGCAGGGCAGAGGGTGCAACTAATGAAAAACTGTTTTTT.

The CDR3 nucleotides are TGTGCCAGCAGCTTAACATCCGCAGCCACTCCTGAAGCTTTCTTT. Translated, it gives CASSLTSAATPEAFF. The chain combines TRBV11-2 with TRBJ1-1; D is uncertain. CDR1 is SGHAT, CDR2 FQNNGV, per germline. V lost 2 bases to trimming and J lost 6 bases, with 16 bases between them. CDR3 length equals 15 residues.

The chain employs TRBV5-1 and TRBJ2-5; D is unclear. The germline V gene encodes CDR1 SGHRS and CDR2 YFSETQ. The V and J ends lost 7 bases and 2 bases respectively, with 12 bases between them. CDR3 length equals 13 residues. The CDR3 here is CASAEVGQETQYF. DNA of the CDR3: TGCGCCAGCGCAGAGGTGGGGCAAGAGACCCAGTACTTC.

With respect to this clonotype: A much more abundant neighbour one base away suggests this may be a read error. The chain employs TRBV11-1 and TRBJ2-2; D may match TRBD1 or TRBD2 (5 bases each). CDR1 is SGHAT, CDR2 FQDESV, per germline (reference sequence). The CDR3 extends over 14 amino acids. The CDR3, as DNA: TGTGCCAGCAGCCCGGGACCGAACACCGGGCAGCTGTTTTTT. This encodes CASSPGPNTGQLFF.

This clonotype came up many times. The chain combines TRBV18 with TRBJ2-5; 7 bases align to TRBD2. Germline V gives CDR1 KGHSH, CDR2 LQKENI. V shed 3 bases and J 0 bases; nucleotides not matched to a gene: 1. The CDR3 extends over 14 amino acids. The CDR3 sequence: CASSPRGNQETQYF. The CDR3 nucleotides read TGTGCCAGCTCACCGCGGGGGAACCAAGAGACCCAGTACTTC.

This clonotype was seen at least ten times. The chain carries TRBV6-2 or TRBV6-3 and TRBJ1-4; TRBD1 matches 9 bases. Trimming removed 2 bases from V and 8 bases from J; junction bases left unmatched: 6. CDR1 and CDR2 from the germline V gene are MNHEY and SVGEGT. This CDR3 contains 15 residues. The CDR3 spells CASSYGGTGREKLFF. Here the CDR3 DNA reads TGTGCCAGCAGTTACGGCGGGACAGGGCGGGAAAAACTGTTTTTT.

This clonotype was counted at least ten times. V and J are TRBV3-1 and TRBJ2-2; 11 nucleotides line up with TRBD2. J lost 7 bases, V lost 4 bases, and 5 bases had no gene match. Per the germline V gene, CDR1 is LGHDT and CDR2 is YNNKEL (reference sequence). CDR3 size: 15 residues. CDR3: CASSPSGRIGGELFF. The CDR3 nucleotides read TGTGCCAGCAGCCCTAGCGGGAGGATCGGCGGGGAGCTGTTTTTT. The variable domain in full, with the rest retrieved from reference TRBV3-1 and TRBJ2-2, is DTAVSQTPKYLVTQMGNDKSIKCEQNLGHDTMYWYKQDSKKFLKIMFSYNNKELIINETVPNRFSPKSPDKAHLNLHINSLELGDSAVYFCASSPSGRIGGELFFGEGSRLTVL.

At least ten counts were recorded for this clonotype. This sequence joins TRBV12-3 or TRBV12-4 and TRBJ2-1; 9 bases are a match to TRBD2. The CDR3 loop spans 14 amino acids. Unmatched junction bases numbered 12, after V lost 4 bases and J lost 14 bases. The CDR3 here is CASSSYRLAASKFF. The CDR3 nucleotides read TGTGCCAGCAGTTCCTACCGACTAGCGGCTTCTAAGTTCTTC.

The chain recombines TRBV2 with TRBJ2-4; possibly TRBD1 or TRBD2 for D (5 bases each). Deletions cut 6 bases from V and 0 bases from J, with 15 bases between. Germline CDR1 reads SNHLY; CDR2 reads FYNNEI. There are 16 residues in the CDR3. CDR3 sequence (DNA): TGTGCCAGCAGCCCCCAGGGACGGCTAGCCAAAAACATTCAGTACTTC. Translated: CASSPQGRLAKNIQYF.

In this sample, this clonotype turned up many times. The rearrangement links TRBV14 to TRBJ1-1, with TRBD1 matching over 8 bases. J lost 7 bases, V lost 3 bases, and 13 bases had no gene match. CDR3 length: 16 amino acids. Germline-derived CDR1 and CDR2 are SGHDN and FVKESK. The CDR3 is CASSQDVGTGALEAFF. CDR3 coding DNA: TGTGCCAGCAGCCAGGACGTCGGGACAGGAGCCCTTGAAGCTTTCTTT.

The chain employs TRBV3-1 and TRBJ1-6; no firm D call. The CDR3 covers 14 residues. Trimming removed 1 base from V and 8 bases from J, with 9 bases in between. Germline lookup yields CDR1 LGHDT and CDR2 YNNKEL (reference sequence). The CDR3 region has the DNA TGTGCCAGCAGCCAAGTCCAAATCGATTCACCCCTCCACTTT. Translated: CASSQVQIDSPLHF.

CDR3 region: CSARGGVETEAFF. In nucleotides, the CDR3 is TGCAGTGCCCGGGGCGGCGTGGAAACTGAAGCTTTCTTT. The chain joins TRBV20-1 to TRBJ1-1; tentatively, D is TRBD1 (5 bases). CDR1 DFQATT and CDR2 SNEGSKA come from the germline V gene (reference sequence). V gave up 6 bases and J gave up 5 bases, with 16 bases separating them. The CDR3 totals 13 residues.

This rearrangement joins TRBV6-1 to TRBJ2-5; the D is unclear. Germline V gives CDR1 MNHNS, CDR2 SASEGT. V lost 10 bases and J 10 bases, leaving 16 bases between the germline ends. CDR3 size: 11 residues. As DNA, the CDR3 is TGTGCCACCAAAGGCGGAATGGTCCAGTACTTC. Translation: CATKGGMVQYF.

As for this clonotype: One base away lies a much larger clone, so this may be a sequencing read error. V gene TRBV6-1 combines with J gene TRBJ2-7; D is unresolved. Germline V CDR1 and CDR2: MNHNS, SASEGT. V gave up 3 bases and J gave up 7 bases, with 19 bases separating them. The CDR3 length is 15 residues. CDR3: CASSELGNTYNEQYF. In nucleotides, the CDR3 is TGTGCCAGCAGTGAGTTAGGAAATACCTACAATGAGCAGTACTTC.

In this sample, this clonotype turned up many times. This chain uses TRBV6-1 with TRBJ1-1; D may be TRBD1 (5 bases). Germline-derived CDR1 and CDR2 are MNHNS and SASEGT. CDR3 length: 15 amino acids. V was shortened by 6 bases and J by 4 bases, with 18 bases between the two germline ends. As DNA, the CDR3 is TGTGCCAGCAGAGACGACAGACGTTCTGGCACTGAAGCTTTCTTT. Its protein is CASRDDRRSGTEAFF.

The table lists this clonotype with a few counts. The chain recombines TRBV3-1 with TRBJ2-3; either TRBD1 or TRBD2 may supply D (6 bases each). The germline CDR1 and CDR2 sequences are LGHDT and YNNKEL (reference sequence). This CDR3 contains 12 residues. V was pared by 1 base and J by 15 bases, with 14 bases between. The CDR3 nucleotides are TGTGCCAGCAGCCAAGGGGGGGCGGCATACTATTTT. Amino acid sequence: CASSQGGAAYYF.